The rows below give T cell receptor beta chains drawn from one sample of a study of cytomegalovirus exposure and HLA in healthy donors. The repertoire was sequenced with immunoSEQ multiplex PCR; TCRdb's copy has only in-frame clones and lacks some. The profile covers some 65,000 clones, with 62% appearing a single time and 2.8% taken by the ten largest. Sequenced input: PBMCs. The receptors stem from a man aged 25 to 45 in good health and CMV-seronegative. CDR3s include the opening cysteine and the closing phenylalanine or tryptophan.

J gene | V gene | CDR3 protein
TRBJ1-2 | TRBV6-5 | CASSYNSYYGYTF
TRBJ1-2 | TRBV6-5 | CASSYSPTGNYGYTF
TRBJ2-7 | TRBV10-3 | CAISTGLSSYEQYF
TRBJ2-5 | TRBV18 | CASSPGGMETQYF
TRBJ1-2 | TRBV6-5 | CASSQTGTAYGYTF
TRBJ2-1 | TRBV13 | CASSLNPQGPQFF
TRBJ1-5 | TRBV28 | CASSLAQYSNQPQHF
TRBJ2-5 | TRBV5-4 | CASSKPGTRLETQYF
TRBJ2-3 | TRBV19 | CASSTGVWTDTQYF
TRBJ2-1 | TRBV4-1 | CASSQDLSLSEGEQFF
TRBJ2-5 | TRBV4-1 | CASSQVLKETQYF
TRBJ2-5 | TRBV7-3 | CASSPAGEKTQYF
TRBJ1-1 | TRBV10-3 | CAISWAGKDTEAFF
TRBJ2-7 | TRBV5-6 | CASSPPRQRSYEQYF
TRBJ1-5 | TRBV15 | CATSSAASTGGSFQPQHF
TRBJ2-7 | TRBV29-1 | CSVGRTGTTSYEQYF
TRBJ2-5 | TRBV30 | CAWSPDSLGETQYF
TRBJ2-1 | TRBV10-3 | CATRGTSGENNEQFF
TRBJ2-7 | TRBV6-5 | CASSYSSDLYEQYF
TRBJ1-1 | TRBV7-3 | CASSGTVNTEAFF
TRBJ1-2 | TRBV7-8 | CASSLAGVNRGGYTF
TRBJ2-7 | TRBV6-4 | CASTDLGEDHEQYF
TRBJ1-5 | TRBV6-1 | CASNRFYSNQPQHF
TRBJ2-1 | TRBV6-5 | CASSMGADAWHEQFF
TRBJ2-1 | TRBV9 | CASSVEGAENEQFF
TRBJ1-5 | TRBV6-6 | CASSDGGSGNQPQHF
TRBJ1-5 | TRBV6-6 | CASIRQPGQPQHF
TRBJ2-7 | TRBV5-1 | CASSHDSYEQYF
TRBJ1-2 | TRBV7-6 | CASRPRVQGRGGYTF
TRBJ2-2 | TRBV7-2 | CASSLQRWNTGELFF
TRBJ1-6 | TRBV5-1 | CASSLGQGRAPLHF
TRBJ1-2 | TRBV11-2 | CASSYGQGVYGYTF
TRBJ2-3 | TRBV4-2 | CASSRVGPASGGSDTQYF
TRBJ2-2 | TRBV11-2 | CASSHPRSSGHNTGELFF
TRBJ2-7 | TRBV6-5 | CASSYSDRLGYEQYF
TRBJ1-3 | TRBV6-5 | CASTQEQGNTIYF
TRBJ2-2 | TRBV11-2 | CASSPNVGVGELFF
TRBJ2-1 | TRBV11-2 | CASSPLRAASYNEQFF
TRBJ2-3 | TRBV6-4 | CASSETSGGATDTQYF
TRBJ2-7 | TRBV7-2 | CASSQTRIYEQYF
TRBJ2-7 | TRBV6-5 | CASSLQQGTYEQYF
TRBJ1-2 | TRBV30 | CAWSAAGTAGGYTF
TRBJ2-3 | TRBV29-1 | CSVEEPGDTQYF
TRBJ2-5 | TRBV1 | CTSSQKGLAAETQYF
TRBJ1-1 | TRBV4-1 | CASSQTGVGDTEAFF
TRBJ1-1 | TRBV6-5 | CASSSRGGGETEAFF
TRBJ1-2 | TRBV6-5 | CASTQGITNYGYTF
TRBJ1-2 | TRBV15 | CATSRDRTGSYGYTF
TRBJ1-1 | TRBV19 | CASSKRTGYTEAFF
TRBJ2-7 | TRBV12-5 | CASGLGKRTGWEEQYF
TRBJ2-3 | TRBV6-5 | CASSPRRGARDTQYF
TRBJ1-2 | TRBV5-1 | CASSEGDRSGLAYGYTF
TRBJ1-2 | TRBV7-2 | CASSLGGRVYGYTF